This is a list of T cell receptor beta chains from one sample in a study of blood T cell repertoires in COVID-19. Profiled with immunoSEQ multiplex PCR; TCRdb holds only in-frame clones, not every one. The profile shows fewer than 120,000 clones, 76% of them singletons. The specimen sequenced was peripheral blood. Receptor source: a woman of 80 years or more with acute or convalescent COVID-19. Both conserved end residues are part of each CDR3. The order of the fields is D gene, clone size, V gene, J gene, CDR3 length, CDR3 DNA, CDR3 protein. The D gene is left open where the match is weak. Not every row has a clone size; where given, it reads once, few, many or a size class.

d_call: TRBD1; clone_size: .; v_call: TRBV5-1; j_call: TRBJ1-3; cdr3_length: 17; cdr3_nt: TGCGCCAGCAGCCTCACAACGCTGACAGGGACTGGAAACACCATATATTTT; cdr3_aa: CASSLTTLTGTGNTIYF
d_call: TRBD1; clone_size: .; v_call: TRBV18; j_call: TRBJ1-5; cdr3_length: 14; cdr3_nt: TGTGCCAGCTCACCAGGGACAGGGGATCAGCCCCAGCATTTT; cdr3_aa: CASSPGTGDQPQHF
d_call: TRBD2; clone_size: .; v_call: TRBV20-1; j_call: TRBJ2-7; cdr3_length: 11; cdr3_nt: TGCAGTGCTAGCGGGAGGGACGAGCAGCACTTC; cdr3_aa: CSASGRDEQHF
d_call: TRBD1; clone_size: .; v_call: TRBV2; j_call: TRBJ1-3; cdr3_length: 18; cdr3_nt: TGTGCCAGCACCCGGGACAGGGGGCTCCCCCGCTCTGGAAACACCATATATTTT; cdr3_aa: CASTRDRGLPRSGNTIYF
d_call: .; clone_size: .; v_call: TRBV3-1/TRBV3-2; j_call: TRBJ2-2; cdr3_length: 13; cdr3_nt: TGTGCCAGCAGCCGTAGGGGCACCGGGGAGCTGTTTTTT; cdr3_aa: CASSRRGTGELFF
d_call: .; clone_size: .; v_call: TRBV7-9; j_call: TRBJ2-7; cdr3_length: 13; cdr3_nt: TGTGCCAGCAGCTTAGCTGGCACCGACGAGCAGTACTTC; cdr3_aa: CASSLAGTDEQYF
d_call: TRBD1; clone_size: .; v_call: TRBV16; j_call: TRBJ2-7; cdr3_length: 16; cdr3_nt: TGTGCCAGCAGCCAATCGGCAGGGGGCGGTTCCTACGAGCAGTACTTC; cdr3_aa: CASSQSAGGGSYEQYF
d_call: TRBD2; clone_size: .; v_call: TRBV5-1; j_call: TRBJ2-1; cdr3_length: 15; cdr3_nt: TGCGCCAGCAGCTTGGGCGGGGGGCTTTACAATGAGCAGTTCTTC; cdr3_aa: CASSLGGGLYNEQFF
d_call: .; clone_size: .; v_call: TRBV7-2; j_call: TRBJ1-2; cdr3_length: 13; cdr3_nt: TGTGCCAGCAGCCCCGGCGGCTGGGATGGCTACACCTTC; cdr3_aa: CASSPGGWDGYTF
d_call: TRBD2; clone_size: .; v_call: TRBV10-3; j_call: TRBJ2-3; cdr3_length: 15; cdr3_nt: TGTGCCATCAGACCTAGCGGGGGGGCGGTCGATACGCAGTATTTT; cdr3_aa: CAIRPSGGAVDTQYF
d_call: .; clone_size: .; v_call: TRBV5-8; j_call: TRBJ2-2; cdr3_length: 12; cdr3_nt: TGTGCCAGCAGCCTTTTTACCGGGGAGCTGTTTTTT; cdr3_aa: CASSLFTGELFF
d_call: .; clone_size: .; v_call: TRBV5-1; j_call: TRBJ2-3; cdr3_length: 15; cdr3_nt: TGCGCCAGCAGCTTGGAGGGGAAGGTTGCAGATACGCAGTATTTT; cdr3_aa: CASSLEGKVADTQYF
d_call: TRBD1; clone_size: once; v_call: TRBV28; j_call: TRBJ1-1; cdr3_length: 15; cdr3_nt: TGTGCCAGCAGCCCCGGACAGGGGATGAACACTGAAGCTTTCTTT; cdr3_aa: CASSPGQGMNTEAFF